A selection of T cell receptor beta chains follows, all from one sample in a study of blood T cell repertoires in COVID-19. Assay used: immunoSEQ multiplex PCR; TCRdb lists only in-frame clones, some missing. Of more than 90,000 clones in the sample, 75% to 85% were seen once. The specimen sequenced was peripheral blood. Receptors originate from a man between 65 and 85 years old with acute or convalescent COVID-19. CDR3s include the opening cysteine and the closing phenylalanine or tryptophan. D genes are given only for firm matches. Rows give clone size only sometimes, using once, few, many, or a class for an expanded clone.

CDR3 length,D gene,J gene,clone size,V gene,CDR3 protein,CDR3 DNA
14,.,TRBJ1-2,.,TRBV6-1,CASSEQDEGHGYTF,TGTGCCAGCAGTGAACAGGATGAGGGACACGGCTACACCTTC
11,.,TRBJ2-7,.,TRBV2,CASGQTYEQYF,TGTGCCAGCGGACAGACCTACGAGCAGTACTTC
12,.,TRBJ1-1,few,TRBV7-9,CASSLTHTEAFF,TGTGCCAGCAGTTTAACTCACACTGAAGCTTTCTTT
14,.,TRBJ1-2,.,TRBV12-2,CASRLGPSGYGYTF,TGTGCAAGTCGCTTAGGCCCGTCCGGCTATGGCTACACCTTC
14,TRBD2,TRBJ2-5,.,TRBV7-2,CASSPGGGRETQYF,TGTGCCAGCAGCCCCGGGGGGGGGCGAGAGACCCAGTACTTC
11,TRBD1,TRBJ2-1,once,TRBV28,CASSSDRVLFF,TGTGCCAGCAGCTCGGACAGGGTGTTGTTCTTC
13,.,TRBJ2-4,.,TRBV27,CASRLAPQNIQYF,TGTGCCAGCAGGTTGGCCCCTCAAAACATTCAGTACTTC
17,TRBD1,TRBJ1-3,.,TRBV9,CASSVDPDRDSGNTIYF,TGTGCCAGCAGCGTAGATCCTGACAGGGACTCTGGAAACACCATATATTTT
15,.,TRBJ1-6,.,TRBV2,CASKYYFLYNSPLHF,TGTGCCAGCAAGTACTACTTCTTATATAATTCACCCCTCCACTTT
12,.,TRBJ2-5,.,TRBV19,CASNRAQETQYF,TGTGCCAGTAATAGAGCCCAAGAGACCCAGTACTTC
18,TRBD2,TRBJ2-1,.,TRBV7-8,CASSFGLAGGLAGNEQFF,TGTGCCAGCAGCTTTGGACTAGCGGGGGGGTTAGCTGGCAATGAGCAGTTCTTC
15,.,TRBJ1-2,.,TRBV5-4,CASSLSTETNYGYTF,TGTGCCAGCAGCTTATCGACAGAGACTAACTATGGCTACACCTTC
14,TRBD1,TRBJ1-1,.,TRBV28,CASGKDRVGTEAFF,TGTGCCAGCGGCAAAGACAGGGTGGGGACTGAAGCTTTCTTT
15,.,TRBJ2-2,.,TRBV6-4,CASSAEGANTGELFF,TGTGCCAGCAGTGCCGAGGGAGCGAACACCGGGGAGCTGTTTTTT
14,.,TRBJ1-6,.,TRBV30,CACSTVQSNSPLHF,TGTGCCTGCTCGACAGTGCAGTCTAATTCACCCCTCCACTTT
15,.,TRBJ2-3,.,TRBV1,CTSSQISRGADTQYF,TGCACCAGCAGCCAAATATCGCGGGGCGCAGATACGCAGTATTTT
15,.,TRBJ2-6,.,TRBV28,CASSLHSSGANVLTF,TGTGCCAGCAGTCTACACAGCTCTGGGGCCAACGTCCTGACTTTC
14,.,TRBJ1-6,few,TRBV6-5,CASSYEGFVSPLHF,TGTGCCAGCAGTTACGAGGGATTTGTGTCACCCCTCCACTTT
14,TRBD2,TRBJ2-3,.,TRBV28,CASSPGGGTDTQYF,TGTGCCAGCAGTCCCGGGGGGGGCACAGATACGCAGTATTTT
15,TRBD1,TRBJ1-2,.,TRBV5-1,CASSSNEGTGKGYTF,TGCGCCAGCAGCTCGAATGAAGGGACAGGGAAAGGCTACACCTTC
18,TRBD1,TRBJ1-1,.,TRBV18,CASSLNRGSNPMNTEAFF,TGTGCCAGCTCGCTAAACAGGGGATCCAACCCAATGAACACTGAAGCTTTCTTT
15,.,TRBJ2-3,once,TRBV5-1,CASSSSGSTGDTQYF,TGCGCCAGCAGCTCCAGTGGTTCAACGGGGGATACGCAGTATTTT
12,.,TRBJ2-7,.,TRBV13,CASSSMYNEQYF,TGTGCCAGCAGCTCTATGTATAACGAGCAGTACTTC
16,.,TRBJ2-1,.,TRBV5-1,CASSLPNQLQGLEQFF,TGCGCCAGCAGCCTCCCCAACCAACTACAGGGCCTCGAGCAGTTCTTC
16,.,TRBJ1-4,.,TRBV2,CASSTGTTTTNEKLFF,TGTGCCAGCAGTACCGGGACAACGACAACTAATGAAAAACTGTTTTTT
15,TRBD2,TRBJ2-3,.,TRBV7-3,CASSLGLADTDTQYF,TGTGCCAGCAGCTTAGGGCTAGCGGACACAGATACGCAGTATTTT
15,.,TRBJ1-1,.,TRBV3-1/TRBV3-2,CASSQDGRLNTEAFF,TGTGCCAGCAGCCAAGATGGCAGATTGAACACTGAAGCTTTCTTT
14,.,TRBJ1-6,.,TRBV5-4,CASSSDRSNSPLHF,TGTGCCAGCAGCTCGGACAGAAGTAATTCACCCCTCCACTTT
13,TRBD2,TRBJ2-1,.,TRBV2,CASRPRGVSEQFF,TGTGCCAGCAGGCCGCGGGGGGTGAGTGAGCAGTTCTTC
14,.,TRBJ1-6,.,TRBV6-5,CAGATQGRNSPLHF,TGTGCGGGGGCGACACAGGGAAGGAATTCACCCCTCCACTTT
12,.,TRBJ1-1,few,TRBV30,CAWSPGRIEAFF,TGTGCCTGGAGTCCAGGGAGGATTGAAGCTTTCTTT
14,.,TRBJ1-5,.,TRBV18,CASSSDGDNQPQHF,TGTGCCAGCTCTTCCGACGGGGACAATCAGCCCCAGCATTTT
23,.,TRBJ1-3,.,TRBV24-1,CATSSKLSALQVWVRRSGNTIYF,TGTGCCACCAGTTCCAAACTGTCGGCCCTCCAGGTGTGGGTCCGACGCTCTGGAAACACCATATATTTT
16,TRBD1,TRBJ1-5,few,TRBV4-2,CASSPQGGFTNQPQHF,TGTGCCAGCAGCCCACAGGGGGGGTTTACAAATCAGCCCCAGCATTTT
12,TRBD1,TRBJ2-1,.,TRBV7-9,CASSRQGNEQFF,TGTGCCAGCAGCCGACAGGGCAATGAGCAGTTCTTC
14,TRBD1,TRBJ1-1,.,TRBV6-5,CASDWGQANTEAFF,TGTGCCAGCGACTGGGGACAGGCTAACACTGAAGCTTTCTTT
13,.,TRBJ1-2,.,TRBV5-4,CASSPDRSYGYTF,TGTGCCAGCAGCCCAGACAGGTCTTATGGCTACACCTTC
15,.,TRBJ2-2,.,TRBV2,CASRRWGQNTGELFF,TGTGCCAGCAGGAGGTGGGGGCAGAACACCGGGGAGCTGTTTTTT
17,TRBD2,TRBJ2-2,once,TRBV18,CASSPPKTSLNTGELFF,TGTGCCAGCTCACCACCTAAGACTAGCCTTAACACCGGGGAGCTGTTTTTT
15,.,TRBJ1-1,.,TRBV6-5,CASSYFGDMNTEAFF,TGTGCCAGCAGTTACTTCGGGGATATGAACACTGAAGCTTTCTTT
14,.,TRBJ1-6,.,TRBV5-1,CASSLRGGGSPLHF,TGCGCCAGCAGCTTGAGAGGGGGTGGTTCACCCCTCCACTTT
18,TRBD1,TRBJ2-6,few,TRBV4-1,CASSQIHRGSSGANVLTF,TGCGCCAGCAGCCAAATCCACAGGGGGTCGTCTGGGGCCAACGTCCTGACTTTC
15,.,TRBJ1-6,.,TRBV11-2,CASSLAGVYNSPLHF,TGTGCCAGCAGCTTAGCCGGGGTTTATAATTCACCCCTCCACTTT
16,TRBD1,TRBJ1-4,.,TRBV6-5,CASSSKGARGNEKLFF,TGTGCCAGCAGTTCGAAGGGGGCGCGGGGTAATGAAAAACTGTTTTTT
13,.,TRBJ1-3,once,TRBV18,CASSLQEGNTIYF,TGTGCCAGCTCACTACAGGAGGGAAACACCATATATTTT
15,.,TRBJ2-1,.,TRBV9,CASSVAFGGYNEQFF,TGTGCCAGCAGCGTAGCCTTTGGGGGGTACAATGAGCAGTTCTTC
11,TRBD1,TRBJ1-2,.,TRBV20-1,CSASTGGGYTF,TGCAGTGCTAGTACAGGGGGTGGCTACACCTTC
14,.,TRBJ1-1,.,TRBV5-1,CASSLAVLDTEAFF,TGCGCCAGCAGCTTGGCAGTCTTGGACACTGAAGCTTTCTTT
14,.,TRBJ1-6,.,TRBV5-6,CASKSGSDNSPLHF,TGTGCCAGCAAGTCGGGGTCAGATAATTCACCCCTCCACTTT